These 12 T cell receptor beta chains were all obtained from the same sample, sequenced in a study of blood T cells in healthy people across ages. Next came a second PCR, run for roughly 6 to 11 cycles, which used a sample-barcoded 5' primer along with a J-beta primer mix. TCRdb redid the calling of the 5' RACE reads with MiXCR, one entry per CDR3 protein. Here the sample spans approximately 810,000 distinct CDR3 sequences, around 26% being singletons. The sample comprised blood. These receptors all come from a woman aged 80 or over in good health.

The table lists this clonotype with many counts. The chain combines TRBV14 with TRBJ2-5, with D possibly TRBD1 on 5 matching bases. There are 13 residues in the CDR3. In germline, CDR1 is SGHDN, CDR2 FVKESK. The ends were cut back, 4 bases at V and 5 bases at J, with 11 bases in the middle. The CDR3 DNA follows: TGTGCCAGCAGCCGACAGTACCGGGAGACCCAGTACTTC. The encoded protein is CASSRQYRETQYF.

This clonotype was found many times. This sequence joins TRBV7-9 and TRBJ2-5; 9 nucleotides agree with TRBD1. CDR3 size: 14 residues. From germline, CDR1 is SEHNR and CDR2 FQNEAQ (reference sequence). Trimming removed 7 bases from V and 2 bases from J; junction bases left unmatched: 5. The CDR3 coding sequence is TGTGCCAGCAACAAGGACAGGGGTCAAGAGACCCAGTACTTC. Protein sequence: CASNKDRGQETQYF.

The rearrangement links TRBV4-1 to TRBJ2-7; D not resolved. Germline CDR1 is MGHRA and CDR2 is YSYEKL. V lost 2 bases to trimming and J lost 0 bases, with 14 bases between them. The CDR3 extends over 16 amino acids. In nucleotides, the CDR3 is TGCGCCAGCAGCCAACAAGGTCTCTCAAGCTCCTACGAGCAGTACTTC. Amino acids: CASSQQGLSSSYEQYF.

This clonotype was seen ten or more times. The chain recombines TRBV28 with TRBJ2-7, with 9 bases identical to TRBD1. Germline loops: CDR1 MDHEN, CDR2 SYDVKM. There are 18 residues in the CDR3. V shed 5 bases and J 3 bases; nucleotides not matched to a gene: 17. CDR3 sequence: CASSNIRLRTGAGYEQYF. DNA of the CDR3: TGTGCCAGCAGTAATATCCGTTTGCGGACAGGGGCGGGCTACGAGCAGTACTTC.

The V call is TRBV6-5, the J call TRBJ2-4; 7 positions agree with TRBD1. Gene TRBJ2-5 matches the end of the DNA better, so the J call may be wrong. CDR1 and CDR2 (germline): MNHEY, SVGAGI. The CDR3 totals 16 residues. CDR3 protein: CASSYPIRTGKETQYF. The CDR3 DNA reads TGTGCCAGCAGTTACCCGATACGGACAGGAAAAGAGACCCAGTACTTC.

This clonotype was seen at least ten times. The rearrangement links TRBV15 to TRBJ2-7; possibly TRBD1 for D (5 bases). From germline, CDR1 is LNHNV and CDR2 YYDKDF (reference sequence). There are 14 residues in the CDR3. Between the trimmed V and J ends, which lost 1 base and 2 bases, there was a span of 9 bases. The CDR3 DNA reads TGTGCCACCAGCAGAGCGACAGCAGCCTACGAGCAGTACTTC. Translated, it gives CATSRATAAYEQYF.

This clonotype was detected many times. DNA of the CDR3: TGTGCCAGCAGTTACTCGGGGCAGGGCAATGCCATTCAGTACTTC. Translated, it gives CASSYSGQGNAIQYF. V usage is TRBV6-5 and J usage is TRBJ2-4; D possibly corresponds to TRBD1 (5 bases). Trimming took 0 bases from V and 9 from J, leaving 15 bases between them. CDR3 length equals 15 residues. Per germline, CDR1 MNHEY and CDR2 SVGAGI.

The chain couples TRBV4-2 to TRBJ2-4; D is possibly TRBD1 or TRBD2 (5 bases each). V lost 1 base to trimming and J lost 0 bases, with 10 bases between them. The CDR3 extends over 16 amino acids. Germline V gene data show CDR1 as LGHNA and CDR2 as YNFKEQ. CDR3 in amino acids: CASSQGGTIAKNIQYF. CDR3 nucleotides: TGTGCCAGCAGCCAAGGGGGGACCATAGCCAAAAACATTCAGTACTTC.

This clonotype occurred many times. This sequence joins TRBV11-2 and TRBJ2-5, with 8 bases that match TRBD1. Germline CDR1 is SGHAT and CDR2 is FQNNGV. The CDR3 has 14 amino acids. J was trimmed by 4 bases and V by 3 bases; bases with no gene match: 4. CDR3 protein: CASSFSRGRETQYF. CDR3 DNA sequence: TGTGCCAGCAGCTTTAGCAGGGGGCGAGAGACCCAGTACTTC.

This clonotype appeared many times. The CDR3 nucleotides are TGTGCCAGCACTCCGGACAGTGGACGTTCACCCCTCCACTTT. This translates into CASTPDSGRSPLHF. The chain joins TRBV27 to TRBJ1-6; perhaps TRBD1 as D (6 bases). Germline CDR1 reads MNHEY; CDR2 reads SMNVEV (reference sequence). With 7 bases removed from V and 9 bases from J, the gap between germline ends came to 16 bases. The CDR3 consists of 14 residues.

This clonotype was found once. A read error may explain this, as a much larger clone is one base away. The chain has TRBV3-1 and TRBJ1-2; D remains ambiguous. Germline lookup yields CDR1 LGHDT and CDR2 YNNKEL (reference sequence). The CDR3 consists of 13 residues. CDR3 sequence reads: CASSRPGAAGFTF. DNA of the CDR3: TGTGCCAGCAGTCGGCCAGGCGCGGCTGGCTTCACCTTC.

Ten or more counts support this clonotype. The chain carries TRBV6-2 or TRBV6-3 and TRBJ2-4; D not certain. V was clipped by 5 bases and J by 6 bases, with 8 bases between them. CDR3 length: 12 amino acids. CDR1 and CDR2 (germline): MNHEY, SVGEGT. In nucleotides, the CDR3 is TGTGCCAGCAGTCCCATAACAAACATTCAGTACTTC. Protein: CASSPITNIQYF.